The rows below give T cell receptor beta chains drawn from one sample of a study of CD8 T cells in ankylosing spondylitis. TCRdb independently ran MiXCR on the 5' RACE reads; one entry per CDR3 protein. The table records approximately 110,000 distinct CDR3 sequences, under 30% of them present only once. The sequenced sample was synovial fluid, either unsorted or a sorted T cell fraction (not recorded which). The receptors were sampled from a male donor with ankylosing spondylitis. Each CDR3 is given with its conserved first and last residue. A D gene is named only where the DNA matches it firmly. Rows may omit the clone size; those that give it use once, few, many or a size class.

v_call	j_call	clone_size	d_call	cdr3_nt	cdr3_aa
TRBV12-3/TRBV12-4	TRBJ2-7	.	.	TGTGCCAGCAGTTTATCGGGACTTGACTACGAGCAGTACTTC	CASSLSGLDYEQYF
TRBV6-1	TRBJ2-5	.	TRBD2	TGTGCCAGCAGCTCGTCTAGCGGGAATCAAGAGACCCAGTACTTC	CASSSSSGNQETQYF
TRBV11-2	TRBJ2-3	.	TRBD1	TGTGCCAGCAGCTCACCGGGACAGCAGACAGATACGCAGTATTTT	CASSSPGQQTDTQYF
TRBV19	TRBJ2-6	few	TRBD1	TGTGCCAGTAACAGGGGGTACAGCTCTGGGGCCAACGTCCTGACTTTC	CASNRGYSSGANVLTF
TRBV11-3	TRBJ1-6	.	.	TGTGCCAGCAGCTTCGCGGACACCTCACCCCTCCACTTT	CASSFADTSPLHF
TRBV2	TRBJ1-1	few	.	TGTGCCAGCAGACGGGACACTAACACTGAAGCTTTCTTT	CASRRDTNTEAFF
TRBV11-3	TRBJ1-2	once	.	TGTGCCAGCAGCTTAGTGGGGCTTAGAGGCTACACCTTC	CASSLVGLRGYTF
TRBV2	TRBJ2-3	.	.	TGTGCCGTGCAGACAGTTGGCACAGATACGCAGTATTTT	CAVQTVGTDTQYF
TRBV6-1	TRBJ1-1	.	TRBD1	TGTGCCAGCAGGACACAGGGGAAGAACACTGAAGCTTTCTTT	CASRTQGKNTEAFF
TRBV12-3/TRBV12-4	TRBJ2-1	many	.	TGTGCCAGCAGCCGGGGCCTCGGGGAGCAGTTCTTC	CASSRGLGEQFF
TRBV29-1	TRBJ2-4	.	TRBD1	TGCAGCGTCGGCCTCCGGGACAGCCTAGCCAAAAACATTCAGTACTTC	CSVGLRDSLAKNIQYF
TRBV3-1	TRBJ1-5	many	.	TGTGCCAGCAGCCAGAACCGTGCGGGGCAGCCCCAGCATTTT	CASSQNRAGQPQHF
TRBV7-8	TRBJ2-2	many	.	TGTGCCAGCAGCTTGGCGCTCTACACCGGGGAGCTGTTTTTT	CASSLALYTGELFF
TRBV11-2	TRBJ2-2	.	.	TGTGCCAGCAGCCCGAACAGGGGAGGCACCGGGGAGCTGTTTTTT	CASSPNRGGTGELFF
TRBV2	TRBJ2-1	few	TRBD2	TGTGCCAGCAGTCATAAAACTAGCGGGAGTATCGATGAGCAGTTCTTC	CASSHKTSGSIDEQFF
TRBV11-3	TRBJ2-1	many	.	TGTGCCAGCAGCTTAGGCGGGATTTATGAGCAGTTCTTC	CASSLGGIYEQFF
TRBV7-2	TRBJ2-3	.	.	TGTGCCAGCAGCTGGAGCGACCGCACAGATACGCAGTATTTT	CASSWSDRTDTQYF
TRBV28	TRBJ1-5	.	.	TGTGCCAGCAGTTTCGGGGAAAGAGGCAATCAGCCCCAGCATTTT	CASSFGERGNQPQHF
TRBV6-5	TRBJ1-2	few	.	TGTGCCGGTTGGGGGGCAGACTATGGCTACACCTTC	CAGWGADYGYTF
TRBV7-9	TRBJ1-2	many	TRBD1	TGTGCCAGCACCGAGACAGGGGTTAACTATGGCTACACCTTC	CASTETGVNYGYTF
TRBV10-2	TRBJ2-3	few	.	TGCGCCAGCAGTGATCAGCGGGCGCGGGGAGATACGCAGTATTTT	CASSDQRARGDTQYF
TRBV27	TRBJ1-2	.	TRBD1	TGTGCCAGCAGAGTGACAGGGGGCAACTATGGCTACACCTTC	CASRVTGGNYGYTF
TRBV4-2	TRBJ2-1	.	.	TGTGCCAGCAGCCAAGAACCCAAGGGGGCGGGATCCCACAATGAGCAGTTCTTC	CASSQEPKGAGSHNEQFF
TRBV13	TRBJ1-2	.	.	TGTGCCAGCAGCTTAGCGGGGACAACCTATGGCTACACCTTC	CASSLAGTTYGYTF
TRBV19	TRBJ2-5	few	.	TGTGCCAGTAGTTCCCGCCGACTCGCGGAGACCCAGTACTTC	CASSSRRLAETQYF
TRBV29-1	TRBJ1-1	.	.	TGCAGCGTTCCCTTTTTTTCAGGGAACACTGAAGCTTTCTTT	CSVPFFSGNTEAFF
TRBV20-1	TRBJ2-1	few	.	TGCAGTGCTCCTCTTCCCCTAGGGAACAATGAGCAGTTCTTC	CSAPLPLGNNEQFF
TRBV14	TRBJ2-2	.	TRBD1	TGTGCCAGCAGCCCGTCTCGAAGGACAGGGGTTACCGGGGAGCTGTTTTTT	CASSPSRRTGVTGELFF
TRBV27	TRBJ2-1	.	.	TGTGCCAGCAGTTTAGGGGGAGCGGACGATGAGCAGTTCTTC	CASSLGGADDEQFF
TRBV5-1	TRBJ2-3	.	.	TGCGCCAGCAGCTTGACTTCCAGTGGAGGTGCAGATACGCAGTATTTT	CASSLTSSGGADTQYF
TRBV7-9	TRBJ2-1	few	TRBD1	TGTGCCAGCAGCTCCGGGACAGGAGTGATTGTGCAGTTCTTC	CASSSGTGVIVQFF
TRBV4-1	TRBJ2-2	few	.	TGCGCCAGCAGCCAAGATGAACGCCGAAAGCTGTTTTTT	CASSQDERRKLFF
TRBV4-1	TRBJ1-5	few	TRBD1	TGCGCCAGCAGCCCAAGACAGGGATCGGGGCAGCCCCAGCATTTT	CASSPRQGSGQPQHF
TRBV5-6	TRBJ2-4	.	.	TGTGCCAGCAGCTCTCCGGGAATCGAATTGAACATTCAGTACTTC	CASSSPGIELNIQYF
TRBV4-2	TRBJ1-5	.	.	TGTGCCAGCAGCCAAGGGGGAGACAATCAGCCCCAGCATTTT	CASSQGGDNQPQHF
TRBV4-1	TRBJ2-3	few	TRBD2	TGCGCCAGCAGCCAGGGGCATAGCGGGAGGGCTAGCACAGATACGCAGTATTTT	CASSQGHSGRASTDTQYF